This T cell receptor beta chain was captured in a study of blood T cells in healthy people across ages. This CDR3 region has 14 residues. V lost 5 bases, J lost 1 base, and 12 bases lay in between. Germline V gene data show CDR1 as SGHNT and CDR2 as YENEEA. On this clonotype itself: No antigen is known for it.

The authors ran a second PCR of 7 to 11 cycles using a sample-barcoded 5' primer and a J-beta primer mix. Each CDR3 protein is one row after TCRdb ran MiXCR on the 5' RACE reads. The table includes over 700,000 distinct CDR3 sequences, 40% to 65% detected once. Donors each provided approximately 9.6 milliliters of peripheral blood. General observations from the study: Naive CD4+ cell counts and diversity both ran higher in long-lived than in aged donors.

This rearrangement joins TRBV11-3 to TRBJ2-7; a possible D gene is TRBD1 (6 bases). This TCR derives from a man older than 75 in good health. The sequencing input was blood. CDR3 loop: CASSVQGHSYEQYF. The CDR3, as DNA: TGTGCCAGCAGCGTACAGGGACATTCCTACGAGCAGTACTTC.